The 18 T cell receptor beta chains presented below share a single source sample, sequenced in a study of metastatic and nonmetastatic thyroid tumors. Nobody among the patients had been given any treatment before thyroid surgery. TCRdb reanalyzed the PCR reads with MiXCR. The sample yields around 20,000 clones, around a quarter seen once. The sequenced material came from blood. The receptors shown here come from a female donor with papillary thyroid cancer or a benign thyroid nodule (not recorded which). Some clones in this sample may be carry-over from other donors' samples.

A word on this clone: An end of the junction does not agree with germline; a read error may underlie this. V is TRBV2 and J is TRBJ2-7; possible D gene TRBD1, 6 bases. Germline CDR1 reads SNHLY; CDR2 reads FYNNEI. The CDR3 totals 15 residues. DNA for the CDR3: TGTGCCAGCAGGGAAGAGACAGGTAGTAACGACGAGCAGTACTTC. Protein product: CASREETGSNDEQYF.

In this sample, this clone turned up a few times. The V gene is TRBV6-4, the J gene TRBJ2-1; D perhaps matches TRBD2 (5 bases). The V gene lost 5 bases and the J gene lost 6 bases, with 17 bases spanning the gap. Germline loops: CDR1 MRHNA, CDR2 SNTAGT. CDR3 length: 15 amino acids. The CDR3 nucleotides read TGTGCCAGCAGTCATCTAGAGGGAGCCGGCAATGAGCAGTTCTTC. Translating it yields CASSHLEGAGNEQFF.

A few counts support this clone. At one end the junction does not follow the germline gene, possibly because of a read error. Other nucleotide sequences in the sample specify the same CDR3. The J gene is TRBJ2-1, the V gene TRBV6-2 or TRBV6-3; D is ambiguous. This CDR3 region has 11 residues. Germline values: CDR1 MNHEY, CDR2 SVGEGT. CDR3 loop: CASSYSWVPVF. In DNA, the CDR3 is TGTGCCAGCAGTTACTCGTGGGTACCTGTCTTC.

Details on this clone: Sequence at one end of the junction differs from germline and may be a read error. The V and J genes are TRBV11-1 and TRBJ1-2; a weak D match, TRBD1 (6 bases). The CDR3 runs to 15 residues. In germline, CDR1 is SGHAT, CDR2 FQDESV (reference sequence). The CDR3 DNA follows: TGTACCAGCAGCTCCCCGAGAGAGGGGGACTCTGGCTACACCTTC. Protein sequence: CTSSSPREGDSGYTF.

By proportion, this clone is medium-sized. The chain employs TRBV6-1 and TRBJ1-1, with D possibly matching TRBD1 (6 bases). The CDR3 has 13 amino acids. Germline lookup yields CDR1 MNHNS and CDR2 SASEGT. V was shortened by 10 bases and J by 6 bases, with 18 bases between the two germline ends. DNA for the CDR3: TGTGCCATCAACCGGGACACGGTGGCTGAAGCTTTCTTT. Translating gives CAINRDTVAEAFF.

This clone was detected a few times. The rearrangement uses TRBV28 and TRBJ2-7, with TRBD2 matching over 12 bases. CDR1 and CDR2 from the germline V gene are MDHEN and SYDVKM. V was clipped by 3 bases and J by 3 bases; unmatched bases: 9. The CDR3 has 17 amino acids. This chain's CDR3 is CASSFNYGLAGNYEQYF. CDR3 in DNA: TGTGCCAGCAGTTTCAACTACGGACTAGCGGGAAACTACGAGCAGTACTTC.

Regarding this clone: Distinct nucleotide sequences in the sample also encode this CDR3. The CDR3, as DNA: TGTGCCAGCAGCTTTCATCGCCGGACAGGTGGGGCTGAAGCTTTCTTT. Protein: CASSFHRRTGGAEAFF. The rearrangement joins TRBV5-6 to TRBJ1-1, with 7 bases aligning to TRBD1. The CDR3 length is 16 residues. V dropped 2 bases and J dropped 6; count of bases not matched to a gene: 13. Germline assignment: CDR1 SGHDT and CDR2 YYEEEE.

By proportion, this clone is medium-sized. The chain has TRBV6-4 and TRBJ2-2; weak D call: TRBD2 (6 bases). Trimming left V 4 bases short and J 7 bases short, with 13 bases between. This CDR3 is built from 14 residues. Germline V gives CDR1 MRHNA, CDR2 SNTAGT. The CDR3 sequence: CASSADGTHGELFF. For the CDR3, the DNA is TGTGCCAGCAGTGCTGACGGGACTCACGGGGAGCTGTTTTTT.

In its sample, this clone was seen many times. The CDR3 spells CASSLTPGGRTEAFF. The CDR3 nucleotides read TGTGCCAGCAGCTTAACGCCGGGAGGAAGGACTGAAGCTTTCTTT. V and J are TRBV7-8 and TRBJ1-1; D is uncertain. The CDR3 length is 15 residues. V lost 2 bases to trimming and J lost 5 bases, with 15 bases between them. CDR1 is SGHVS and CDR2 is FQNEAQ in the germline V gene.

V usage is TRBV20-1 and J usage is TRBJ1-2, with 7 positions matching TRBD1. J gave up 4 bases and V 1 base, and 6 bases lay outside the gene matches. From germline, CDR1 is DFQATT and CDR2 SNEGSKA (reference sequence). The CDR3 covers 14 residues. CDR3 in DNA: TGCAGTGCTAGAGGGGATGCAGGGGGCTATGGCTACACCTTC. Amino acids: CSARGDAGGYGYTF.

A word on this clone: This may arise from a read error, as a much more abundant clone is one base away. Other DNA sequences in this specimen translate into the identical CDR3. The rearrangement joins TRBV5-5 to TRBJ1-5; 9 bases are shared with TRBD1. From germline, CDR1 is SGHKS and CDR2 YYEKEE (reference sequence). The CDR3 loop spans 16 amino acids. CDR3 in DNA: TGCGCCAGCAGCTTGATGGGACAGGGCAAAAATCAGCCCCAGCATTTT. Amino acids: CASSLMGQGKNQPQHF.

CDR3 loop: CASSLRASGVYNEQFF. Written as DNA, the CDR3 is TGCGCCAGCAGCTTGCGGGCGAGCGGGGTATACAATGAGCAGTTCTTC. The chain has TRBV5-1 and TRBJ2-1; 7 nucleotides match TRBD2. The junction had 8 bases not matched to a gene; V was cut back by 1 base and J by 4 bases. Looked up from germline, CDR1 is SGHRS and CDR2 is YFSETQ. This CDR3 has 16 amino acids.

This clone came up many times. The rearrangement links TRBV30 to TRBJ1-5; D unclear. The germline CDR1 and CDR2 sequences are GTSNPN and SVGIG (reference sequence). The CDR3 has 13 residues. The V and J ends lost 1 base and 0 bases respectively, with 4 bases between them. The CDR3: CAWSADSNQPQHF. In DNA form, the CDR3 reads TGTGCCTGGAGTGCCGATAGCAATCAGCCCCAGCATTTT.

This clone was observed many times. The V gene is TRBV5-1, the J gene TRBJ2-1; 11 positions match TRBD2. Germline lookup yields CDR1 SGHRS and CDR2 YFSETQ. The J segment lost 9 bases and the V segment lost 3 bases, leaving 8 bases of the junction unmatched. The CDR3 sequence is 15 residues long. The CDR3 loop reads CASSSGLADVGEQFF. CDR3 bases: TGCGCCAGCAGCTCGGGACTAGCGGATGTAGGTGAGCAGTTCTTC.

This clone has only a few counts. J is TRBJ1-1 and V is TRBV28; D gene uncertain. The germline CDR1 and CDR2 sequences are MDHEN and SYDVKM. The CDR3 loop spans 18 amino acids. V gave up 4 bases and J gave up 3 bases, with 24 bases separating them. DNA of the CDR3: TGTGCCAGCAGTTACTCTGCTGTGTGGACGGCGCAGTACACTGAAGCTTTCTTT. It is translated as CASSYSAVWTAQYTEAFF.

The chain uses TRBV11-2 and TRBJ2-1, with 9 positions matching TRBD1. J gave up 4 bases and V 2 bases, and 6 bases lay outside the gene matches. The CDR3 loop spans 16 amino acids. Germline V CDR1 and CDR2: SGHAT, FQNNGV. The CDR3 sequence: CASSLLGQGSYNEQFF. The CDR3 DNA reads as TGTGCCAGCAGCTTACTTGGACAGGGGTCTTACAATGAGCAGTTCTTC.

The chain joins TRBV10-3 to TRBJ1-1; D gene unclear. The CDR3 consists of 13 residues. Trimming stripped 5 bases from V and 6 bases from J, with 13 bases between. Germline loops: CDR1 ENHRY, CDR2 SYGVKD. CDR3 nucleotide sequence: TGTGCCATCAGTTCACACGGGCGCGCTGAAGCTTTCTTT. It encodes CAISSHGRAEAFF.

The chain combines TRBV5-1 with TRBJ1-2; D is unresolved. The V gene lost 4 bases and the J gene lost 6 bases, with 19 bases spanning the gap. Germline CDR1 and CDR2: SGHRS and YFSETQ. This CDR3 comprises 15 residues. CDR3 residues: CASSNGGPTQDGYTF. The CDR3 DNA sequence: TGCGCCAGCAGCAACGGAGGCCCGACGCAGGATGGCTACACCTTC.